One and the same sample provided the 15 T cell receptor beta chains below, sequenced in a study of blood T cell repertoires in COVID-19. The method was immunoSEQ multiplex PCR; TCRdb's version includes in-frame clones alone and lacks a portion of them. This table has 150,000 to 200,000 clones, about four fifths appearing once. The sequencing sample was made of peripheral blood. The source is a woman in her forties with COVID-19, enrolled during active disease.

The CDR3 loop is CASSWTGGAKNIQYF. In nucleotides, the CDR3 is TGTGCCAGCAGTTGGACCGGGGGAGCCAAAAACATTCAGTACTTC. The V call is TRBV6-5, the J call TRBJ2-4, with a weak D call TRBD2 (6 bases). The V gene's germline CDR1 is MNHEY and CDR2 SVGAGI. The CDR3 sequence is 15 residues long. Trimming took off 4 bases at V and 0 bases at J, with 10 bases between the two ends.

The chain couples TRBV5-1 to TRBJ1-5; no clear D gene. CDR1 and CDR2 from the germline V gene are SGHRS and YFSETQ. CDR3 size: 13 residues. V was cut by 1 base and J by 0 bases, with 2 bases left in between. The CDR3 region has the DNA TGCGCCAGCAGCTTGTATAGCAATCAGCCCCAGCATTTT. Residues: CASSLYSNQPQHF.

The CDR3 coding sequence is TGCGCCAGCAGCTTGGCGGGAGGAAGCTCCTACGAGCAGTACTTC. Translated, it gives CASSLAGGSSYEQYF. This chain joins TRBV5-1 and TRBJ2-7; 7 nucleotides align to TRBD2. CDR3 size: 15 residues. Per the germline V gene, CDR1 is SGHRS and CDR2 is YFSETQ. V dropped 0 bases and J dropped 0; count of bases not matched to a gene: 3.

This sequence joins TRBV5-4 and TRBJ2-3; D remains unclear. CDR1 and CDR2 (germline): SGHNT, YYREEE (reference sequence). The CDR3 has 15 residues. The ends were cut back, 0 bases at V and 0 bases at J, with 8 bases in the middle. The CDR3 region has the DNA TGTGCCAGCAGCTTGGGCGTGACTAGCACAGATACGCAGTATTTT. The encoded protein is CASSLGVTSTDTQYF.

CDR3 in DNA: TGTGCCAGCGGCGGCTGGGAGACCCAGTACTTC. Amino acids: CASGGWETQYF. The chain couples TRBV5-6 to TRBJ2-5; unclear D gene. Germline values: CDR1 SGHDT, CDR2 YYEEEE. Trimming took 7 bases from V and 5 from J, leaving 9 bases between them. This CDR3 region has 11 residues.

The chain uses TRBV7-6 and TRBJ2-7; D gene unclear. The CDR3 has 11 residues. Germline CDR1 is SGHVS and CDR2 is FNYEAQ. V was shortened by 2 bases and J by 6 bases, with 5 bases between the two germline ends. The CDR3 DNA reads TGTGCCAGCAGCTTACTCTCCGAGCAGTACGTC. It encodes CASSLLSEQYV.

This rearrangement joins TRBV9 to TRBJ1-3; maybe TRBD1 (6 bases). This CDR3 region has 15 residues. V was pared by 3 bases and J by 0 bases, with 10 bases between. CDR1 is SGDLS, CDR2 YYNGEE, per germline. The CDR3 loop is CASSATGYSGNTIYF. CDR3 nucleotide sequence: TGTGCCAGCAGCGCTACAGGGTACTCTGGAAACACCATATATTTT.

This sequence joins TRBV24-1 and TRBJ2-2; 7 nucleotides align to TRBD2. Germline lookup yields CDR1 KGHDR and CDR2 SFDVKD. The CDR3 has 14 residues. After removal of 9 bases from V and 5 bases from J, the junction contained 8 bases not matched to a gene. CDR3 amino acids: CATSWSGGTGELFF. The CDR3 DNA is TGTGCCACCTCCTGGTCGGGAGGTACCGGGGAGCTGTTTTTT.

This chain links TRBV11-2 with TRBJ2-2; the D gene is possibly TRBD2 (6 bases). Between the trimmed V and J ends, which lost 3 bases and 1 base, there was a span of 12 bases. Germline lookup yields CDR1 SGHAT and CDR2 FQNNGV. The CDR3 spans 16 residues. The CDR3 sequence: CASSFLWTKNTGELFF. In nucleotides, the CDR3 is TGTGCCAGCAGCTTTTTATGGACTAAGAACACCGGGGAGCTGTTTTTT.

The genes are TRBV28 and TRBJ1-4, with D possibly matching TRBD1 (6 bases). Germline V gene data show CDR1 as MDHEN and CDR2 as SYDVKM. The CDR3 runs 15 residues. Between the trimmed V and J ends, which lost 5 bases and 4 bases, there was a span of 14 bases. CDR3 sequence (DNA): TGTGCCAGCAGTGCGCCCAGGGGAAATAATGAAAAACTGTTTTTT. Protein: CASSAPRGNNEKLFF.

This clone was seen just once. The CDR3 bases are TGTGCCAGCAGCCCACTCGGGACAGATATTGAAGCTTTCTTT. It specifies CASSPLGTDIEAFF. This chain connects TRBV7-6 to TRBJ1-1, with 7 nucleotides matching TRBD1. The CDR3 is 14 amino acids. The V and J ends lost 5 bases and 7 bases, in that order; junction bases with no gene match: 10. Germline CDR1 is SGHVS and CDR2 is FNYEAQ.

The chain joins TRBV10-1 to TRBJ1-1; unclear D gene. Trimming stripped 3 bases from V and 2 bases from J, with 4 bases between. This CDR3 has 12 amino acids. CDR1 and CDR2 (germline): WNHNN, SYGVQD (reference sequence). CDR3 nucleotide sequence: TGCGCCAGCAGTGACCCAAACACTGAAGCTTTCTTT. The encoded protein is CASSDPNTEAFF.

The CDR3 bases are TGTGCCAGCAGCGCCGGGACTAGCGCCTCCTACGAGCAGTACTTC. Protein sequence: CASSAGTSASYEQYF. The chain links TRBV9 to TRBJ2-7; 10 nucleotides agree with TRBD2. V was pared by 3 bases and J by 0 bases, with 3 bases of the junction left unmatched. Germline-derived CDR1 and CDR2 are SGDLS and YYNGEE. The CDR3 contains 15 residues.

V gene TRBV2 combines with J gene TRBJ1-6; 9 bases agree with TRBD1. The CDR3 covers 16 residues. The germline V gene encodes CDR1 SNHLY and CDR2 FYNNEI. Losses at the gene ends were 6 bases for V and 0 bases for J; bases not matched to a gene: 3. For the CDR3, the DNA is TGTGCCAGCAGAGGGACAGGGAGCTCCTATAATTCACCCCTCCACTTT. Translating gives CASRGTGSSYNSPLHF. Using reference TRBV2 and TRBJ1-6 for the parts outside the CDR3, the full variable domain is EPEVTQTPSHQVTQMGQEVILRCVPISNHLYFYWYRQILGQKVEFLVSFYNNEISEKSEIFDDQFSVERPDGSNFTLKIRSTKLEDSAMYFCASRGTGSSYNSPLHFGNGTRLTVT.

The V gene is TRBV7-9, the J gene TRBJ2-5; the match to TRBD2 covers 9 bases. V dropped 1 base and J dropped 4; count of bases not matched to a gene: 4. Germline CDR1 SEHNR, CDR2 FQNEAQ (reference sequence). This CDR3 contains 15 residues. CDR3 loop: CASSLVAGEGETQYF. The CDR3 coding sequence is TGTGCCAGCAGCTTAGTAGCGGGAGAGGGAGAGACCCAGTACTTC.